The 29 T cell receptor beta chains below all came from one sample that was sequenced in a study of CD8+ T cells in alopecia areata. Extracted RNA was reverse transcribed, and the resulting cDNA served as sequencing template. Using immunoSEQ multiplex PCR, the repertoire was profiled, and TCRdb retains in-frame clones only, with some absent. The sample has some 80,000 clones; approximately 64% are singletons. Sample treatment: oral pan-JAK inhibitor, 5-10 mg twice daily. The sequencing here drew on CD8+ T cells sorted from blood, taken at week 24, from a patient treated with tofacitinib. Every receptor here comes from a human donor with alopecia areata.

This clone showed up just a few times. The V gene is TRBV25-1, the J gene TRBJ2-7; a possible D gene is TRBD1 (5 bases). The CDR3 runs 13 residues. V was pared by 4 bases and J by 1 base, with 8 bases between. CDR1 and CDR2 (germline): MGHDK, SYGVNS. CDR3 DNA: TGTGCCAGCAGTGCAGGGAAGTCCTACGAGCAGTACTTC. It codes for CASSAGKSYEQYF.

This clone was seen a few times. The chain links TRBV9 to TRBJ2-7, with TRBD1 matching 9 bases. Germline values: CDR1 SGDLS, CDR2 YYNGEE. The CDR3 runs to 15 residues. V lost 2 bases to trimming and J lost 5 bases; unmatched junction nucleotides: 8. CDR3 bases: TGTGCCAGCAGCGTTGGGGGACAGGGCAACGACGAGCAGTACTTC. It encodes CASSVGGQGNDEQYF.

The CDR3 region is CASSLEPPGQGIEQFF. The CDR3 DNA reads as TGCGCCAGCAGCCTCGAGCCCCCGGGACAGGGAATCGAGCAGTTCTTC. The chain employs TRBV4-1 and TRBJ2-1; 9 nucleotides match TRBD1. This CDR3 has 16 amino acids. V shed 4 bases and J 10 bases; nucleotides not matched to a gene: 14. The germline gives CDR1 MGHRA, CDR2 YSYEKL.

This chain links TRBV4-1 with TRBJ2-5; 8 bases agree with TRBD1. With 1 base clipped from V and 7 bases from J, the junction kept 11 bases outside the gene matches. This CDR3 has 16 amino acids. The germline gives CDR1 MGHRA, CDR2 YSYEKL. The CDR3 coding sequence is TGCGCCAGCAGCCAAGGCGGACAGGGTGGGAGTCCGACCCAGTACTTC. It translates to CASSQGGQGGSPTQYF.

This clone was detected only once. The CDR3 sequence: CASSPHSNEQYF. CDR3 DNA: TGTGCCAGCAGTCCGCACAGCAACGAGCAGTACTTC. V gene TRBV28 combines with J gene TRBJ2-7; D is unclear. The CDR3 runs 12 residues. In germline, CDR1 is MDHEN, CDR2 SYDVKM. V was clipped by 5 bases and J by 5 bases, with 10 bases between them.

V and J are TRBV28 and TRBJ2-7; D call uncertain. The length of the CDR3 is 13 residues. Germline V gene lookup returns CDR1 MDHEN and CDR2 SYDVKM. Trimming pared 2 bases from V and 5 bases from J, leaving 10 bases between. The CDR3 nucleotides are TGTGCCAGCAGTTTAAGGGAAAGGGACGAGCAGTACTTC. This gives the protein CASSLRERDEQYF.

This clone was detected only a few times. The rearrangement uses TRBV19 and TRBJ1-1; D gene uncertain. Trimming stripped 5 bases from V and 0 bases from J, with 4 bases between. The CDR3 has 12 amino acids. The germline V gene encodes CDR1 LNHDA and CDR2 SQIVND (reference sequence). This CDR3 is CASSQMNTEAFF. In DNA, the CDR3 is TGTGCCAGTAGTCAAATGAACACTGAAGCTTTCTTT.

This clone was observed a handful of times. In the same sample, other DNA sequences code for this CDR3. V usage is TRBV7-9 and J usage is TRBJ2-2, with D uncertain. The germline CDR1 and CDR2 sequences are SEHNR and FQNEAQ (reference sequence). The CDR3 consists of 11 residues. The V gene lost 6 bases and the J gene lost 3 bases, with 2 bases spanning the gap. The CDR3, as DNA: TGTGCCAGCAGTTACACCGGGGAGCTGTTTTTT. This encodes CASSYTGELFF. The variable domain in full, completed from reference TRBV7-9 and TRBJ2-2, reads DTGVSQNPRHKITKRGQNVTFRCDPISEHNRLYWYRQTLGQGPEFLTYFQNEAQLEKSRLLSDRFSAERPKGSFSTLEIQRTEQGDSAMYLCASSYTGELFFGEGSRLTVL.

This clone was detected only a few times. CDR3 in DNA: TGTGCCAGCAGTGAATTTAACGAAGTTCGGGGGAGTGGCTACACCTTC. The encoded protein is CASSEFNEVRGSGYTF. The chain links TRBV25-1 to TRBJ1-2, with D perhaps TRBD1 (5 bases). The V and J ends lost 1 base and 7 bases respectively, with 19 bases between them. The CDR3 covers 16 residues. Germline V gives CDR1 MGHDK, CDR2 SYGVNS.

The CDR3 DNA reads TGCGCCAGCAGCCAACAGGGACCCTATAGCAATCAGCCCCAGCATTTT. It specifies CASSQQGPYSNQPQHF. V gene TRBV4-3 combines with J gene TRBJ1-5; weak D call: TRBD1 (5 bases). Trimming pared 2 bases from V and 0 bases from J, leaving 11 bases between. CDR1 is LGHNA, CDR2 YSLEER, per germline. The CDR3 spans 16 residues.

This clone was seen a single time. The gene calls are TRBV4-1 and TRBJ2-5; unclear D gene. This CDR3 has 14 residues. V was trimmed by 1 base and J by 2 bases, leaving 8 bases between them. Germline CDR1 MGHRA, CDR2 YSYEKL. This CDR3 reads CASSQVGGQETQYF. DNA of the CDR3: TGCGCCAGCAGCCAAGTAGGTGGTCAAGAGACCCAGTACTTC.

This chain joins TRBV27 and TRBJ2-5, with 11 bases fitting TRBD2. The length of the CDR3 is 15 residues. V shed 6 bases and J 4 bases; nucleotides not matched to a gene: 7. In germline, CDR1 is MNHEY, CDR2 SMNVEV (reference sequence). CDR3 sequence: CASRRSGGAGETQYF. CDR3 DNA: TGTGCCAGCAGACGTAGCGGGGGGGCCGGAGAGACCCAGTACTTC.

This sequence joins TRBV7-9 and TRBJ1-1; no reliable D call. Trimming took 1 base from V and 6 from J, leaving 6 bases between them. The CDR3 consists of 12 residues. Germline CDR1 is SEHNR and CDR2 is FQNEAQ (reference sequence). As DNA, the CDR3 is TGTGCCAGCAGCTTAGGGCGAGCTGAAGCTTTCTTT. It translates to CASSLGRAEAFF.

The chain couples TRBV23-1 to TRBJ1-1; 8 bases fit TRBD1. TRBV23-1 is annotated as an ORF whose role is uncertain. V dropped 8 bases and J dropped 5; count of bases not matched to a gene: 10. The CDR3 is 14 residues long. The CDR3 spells CASLLWTGSTEAFF. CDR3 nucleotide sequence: TGCGCCAGCCTCCTTTGGACAGGGAGTACTGAAGCTTTCTTT.

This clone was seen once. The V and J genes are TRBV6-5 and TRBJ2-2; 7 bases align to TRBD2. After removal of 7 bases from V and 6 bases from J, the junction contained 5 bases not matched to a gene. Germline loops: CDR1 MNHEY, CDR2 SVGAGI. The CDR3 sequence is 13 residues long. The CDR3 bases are TGTGCCAGCACCAAGGGAGGGTCCGGGGAGCTGTTTTTT. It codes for CASTKGGSGELFF.

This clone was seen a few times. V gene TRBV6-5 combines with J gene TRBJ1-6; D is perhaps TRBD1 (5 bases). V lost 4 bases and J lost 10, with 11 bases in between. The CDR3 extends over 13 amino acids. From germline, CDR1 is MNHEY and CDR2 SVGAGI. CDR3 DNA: TGTGCCAGCAGTTCGGGGGGTGGGTCACCCCTCCACTTT. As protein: CASSSGGGSPLHF.

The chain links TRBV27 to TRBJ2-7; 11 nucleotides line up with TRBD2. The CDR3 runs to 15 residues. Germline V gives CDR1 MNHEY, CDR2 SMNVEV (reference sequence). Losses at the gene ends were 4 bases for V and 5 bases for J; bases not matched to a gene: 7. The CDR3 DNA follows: TGTGCCAGCAGTTCCATACTAGCGGGGGTCAACGAGCAGTACTTC. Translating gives CASSSILAGVNEQYF.

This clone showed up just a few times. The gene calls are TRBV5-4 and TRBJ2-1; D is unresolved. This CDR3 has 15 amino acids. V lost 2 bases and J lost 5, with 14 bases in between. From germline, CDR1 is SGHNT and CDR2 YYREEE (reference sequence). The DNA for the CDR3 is TGTGCCAGCAGCTTACCGGGTAGTAAAGACAATGAGCAGTTCTTC. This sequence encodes CASSLPGSKDNEQFF.

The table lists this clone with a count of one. In DNA, the CDR3 is TGTGCCAGCAGCCCCCATGTGAGCACAGATACGCAGTATTTT. Its protein product is CASSPHVSTDTQYF. The chain recombines TRBV9 with TRBJ2-3; D not certain. Germline V gene sequence: CDR1 SGDLS, CDR2 YYNGEE. V lost 4 bases, J lost 0 bases, and 9 bases lay in between. CDR3 length equals 14 residues.

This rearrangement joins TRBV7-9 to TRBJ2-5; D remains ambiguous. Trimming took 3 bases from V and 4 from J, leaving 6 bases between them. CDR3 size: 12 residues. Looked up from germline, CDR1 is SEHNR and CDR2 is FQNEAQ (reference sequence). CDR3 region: CASSFSRETQYF. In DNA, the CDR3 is TGTGCCAGCAGCTTCTCGCGAGAGACCCAGTACTTC.

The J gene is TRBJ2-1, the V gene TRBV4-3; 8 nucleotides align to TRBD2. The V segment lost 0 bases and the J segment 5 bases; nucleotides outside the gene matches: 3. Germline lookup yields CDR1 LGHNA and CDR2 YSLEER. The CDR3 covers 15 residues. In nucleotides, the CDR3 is TGCGCCAGCAGCCAAGATTCGGGGGGGGACAATGAGCAGTTCTTC. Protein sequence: CASSQDSGGDNEQFF.

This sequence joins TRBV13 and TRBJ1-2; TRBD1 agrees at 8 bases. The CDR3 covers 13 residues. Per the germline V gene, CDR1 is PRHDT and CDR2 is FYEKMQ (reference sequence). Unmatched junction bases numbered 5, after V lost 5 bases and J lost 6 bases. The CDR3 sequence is CASSRQGADGYTF. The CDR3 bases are TGTGCCAGCAGCCGGCAGGGGGCAGATGGCTACACCTTC.

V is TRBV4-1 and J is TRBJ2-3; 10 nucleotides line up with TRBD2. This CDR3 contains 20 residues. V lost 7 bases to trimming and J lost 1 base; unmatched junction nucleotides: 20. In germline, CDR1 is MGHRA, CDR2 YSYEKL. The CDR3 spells CASTAKGGAAGGPGTDTQYF. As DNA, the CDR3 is TGCGCCAGCACCGCAAAGGGGGGCGCAGCGGGGGGGCCTGGCACAGATACGCAGTATTTT.

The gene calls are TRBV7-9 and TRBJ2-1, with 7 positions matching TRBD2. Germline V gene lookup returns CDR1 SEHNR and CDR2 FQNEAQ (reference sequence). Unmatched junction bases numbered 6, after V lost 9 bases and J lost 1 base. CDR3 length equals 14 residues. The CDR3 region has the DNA TGTGCCAGTACAGCGGGACCATCCTACAATGAGCAGTTCTTC. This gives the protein CASTAGPSYNEQFF.

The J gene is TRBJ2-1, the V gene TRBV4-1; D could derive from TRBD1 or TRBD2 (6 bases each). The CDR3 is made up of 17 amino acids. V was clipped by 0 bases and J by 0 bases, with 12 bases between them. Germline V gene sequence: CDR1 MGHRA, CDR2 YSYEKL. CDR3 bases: TGCGCCAGCAGCCAAGACGGATCGGGGGCCTCCTACAATGAGCAGTTCTTC. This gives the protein CASSQDGSGASYNEQFF.

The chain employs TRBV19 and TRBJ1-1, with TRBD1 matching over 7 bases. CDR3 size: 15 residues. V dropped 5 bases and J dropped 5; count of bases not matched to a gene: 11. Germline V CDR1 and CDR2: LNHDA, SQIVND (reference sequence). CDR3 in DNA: TGTGCCAGTAGTGCCCACGGACAGGTGAGGACTGAAGCTTTCTTT. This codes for CASSAHGQVRTEAFF.

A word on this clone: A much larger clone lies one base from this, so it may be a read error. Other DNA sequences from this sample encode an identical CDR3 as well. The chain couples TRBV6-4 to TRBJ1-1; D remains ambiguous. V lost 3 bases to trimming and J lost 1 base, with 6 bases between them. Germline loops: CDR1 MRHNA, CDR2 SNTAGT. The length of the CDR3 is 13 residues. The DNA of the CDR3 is TGTGCCAGCAGTGAAATCCCGAACACTGAAGCTTTCTTT. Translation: CASSEIPNTEAFF.

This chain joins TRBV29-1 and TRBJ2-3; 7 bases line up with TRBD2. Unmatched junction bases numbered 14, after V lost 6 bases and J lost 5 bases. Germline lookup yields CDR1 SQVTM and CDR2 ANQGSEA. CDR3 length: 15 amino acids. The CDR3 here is CSVGAGDLEVDTQYF. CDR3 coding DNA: TGCAGCGTCGGCGCGGGAGATTTAGAGGTAGATACGCAGTATTTT.

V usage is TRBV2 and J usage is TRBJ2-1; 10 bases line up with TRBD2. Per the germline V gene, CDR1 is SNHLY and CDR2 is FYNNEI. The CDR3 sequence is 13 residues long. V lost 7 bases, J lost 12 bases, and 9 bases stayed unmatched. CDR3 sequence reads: CASTASGSGGQFF. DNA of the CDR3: TGTGCCAGCACGGCTAGCGGGAGCGGGGGGCAGTTCTTC.